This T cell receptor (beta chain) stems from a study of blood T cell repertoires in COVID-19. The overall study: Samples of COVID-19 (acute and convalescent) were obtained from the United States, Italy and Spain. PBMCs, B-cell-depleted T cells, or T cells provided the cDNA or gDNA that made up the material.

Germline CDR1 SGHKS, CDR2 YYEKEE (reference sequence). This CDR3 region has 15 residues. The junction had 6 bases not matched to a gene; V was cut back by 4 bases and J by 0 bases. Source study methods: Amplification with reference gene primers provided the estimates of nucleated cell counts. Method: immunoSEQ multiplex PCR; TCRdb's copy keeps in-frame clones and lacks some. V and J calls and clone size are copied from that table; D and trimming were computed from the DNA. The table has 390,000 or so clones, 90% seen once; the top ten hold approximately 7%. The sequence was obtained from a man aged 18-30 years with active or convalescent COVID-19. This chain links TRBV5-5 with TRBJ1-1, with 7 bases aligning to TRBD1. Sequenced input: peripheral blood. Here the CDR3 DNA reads TGTGCCAGCAGCCGCGCAGGGGGGATGAACACTGAAGCTTTCTTT. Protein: CASSRAGGMNTEAFF.